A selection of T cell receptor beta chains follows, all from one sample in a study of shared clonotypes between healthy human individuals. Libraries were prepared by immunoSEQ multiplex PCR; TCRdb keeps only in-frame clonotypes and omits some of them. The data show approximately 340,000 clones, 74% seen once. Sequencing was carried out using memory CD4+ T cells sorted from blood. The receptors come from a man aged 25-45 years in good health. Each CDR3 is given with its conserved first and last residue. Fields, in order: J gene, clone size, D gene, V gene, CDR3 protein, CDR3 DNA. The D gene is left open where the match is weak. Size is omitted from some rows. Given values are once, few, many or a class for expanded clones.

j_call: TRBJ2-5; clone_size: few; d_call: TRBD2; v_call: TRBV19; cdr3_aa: CASRQGLAGEGETQYF; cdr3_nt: TGTGCCAGTAGGCAAGGACTAGCGGGAGAGGGAGAGACCCAGTACTTC
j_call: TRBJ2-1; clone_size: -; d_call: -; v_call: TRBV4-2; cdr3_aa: CASSQDPGSDSYNEQFF; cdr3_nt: TGTGCCAGCAGCCAAGATCCAGGGTCGGACTCCTACAATGAGCAGTTCTTC
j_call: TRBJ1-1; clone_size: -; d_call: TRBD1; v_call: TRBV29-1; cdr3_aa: CSIPTDRANTEAFF; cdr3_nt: TGCAGCATACCTACGGACAGGGCGAACACTGAAGCTTTCTTT
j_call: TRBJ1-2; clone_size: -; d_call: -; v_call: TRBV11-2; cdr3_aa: CASSPDSNYGYTF; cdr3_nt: TGTGCCAGCAGCCCCGACAGTAACTATGGCTACACCTTC
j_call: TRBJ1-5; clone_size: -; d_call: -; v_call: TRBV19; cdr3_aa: CASSPLNQPQHF; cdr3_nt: TGTGCCAGTAGTCCCCTGAATCAGCCCCAGCATTTT
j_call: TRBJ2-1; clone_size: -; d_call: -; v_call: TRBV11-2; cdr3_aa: CASSYRTEYNEQFF; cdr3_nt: TGTGCCAGCAGTTACCGGACGGAATACAATGAGCAGTTCTTC
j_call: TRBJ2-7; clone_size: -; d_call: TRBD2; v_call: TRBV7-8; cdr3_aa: CASSLGLAELYEQYF; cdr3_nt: TGTGCCAGCAGCTTGGGACTAGCGGAACTATACGAGCAGTACTTC
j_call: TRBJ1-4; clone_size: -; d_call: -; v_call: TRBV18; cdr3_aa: CASSTLRGATNEKLFF; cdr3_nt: TGTGCCAGCTCGACCCTCCGAGGTGCAACTAATGAAAAACTGTTTTTT
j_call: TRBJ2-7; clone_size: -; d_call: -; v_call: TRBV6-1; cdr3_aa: CASSGDFLLYEQYF; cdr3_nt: TGTGCCAGCAGTGGAGACTTTTTACTCTACGAGCAGTACTTC
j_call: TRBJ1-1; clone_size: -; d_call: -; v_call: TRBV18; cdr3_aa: CASSPLGVGENTEAFF; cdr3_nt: TGTGCCAGCTCACCCTTGGGGGTAGGGGAGAACACTGAAGCTTTCTTT
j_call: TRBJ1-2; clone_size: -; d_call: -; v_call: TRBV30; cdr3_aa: CAWSLGGINYGYTF; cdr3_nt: TGTGCCTGGAGTCTCGGGGGGATCAACTATGGCTACACCTTC
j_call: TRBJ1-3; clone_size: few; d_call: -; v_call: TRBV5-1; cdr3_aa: CASSLVAGNTIYF; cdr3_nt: TGCGCCAGCAGCTTGGTCGCGGGAAACACCATATATTTT
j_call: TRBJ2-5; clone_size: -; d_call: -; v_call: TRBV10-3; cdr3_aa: CAIRGSAAQETQYF; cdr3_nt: TGTGCCATCAGGGGGTCGGCCGCACAAGAGACCCAGTACTTC
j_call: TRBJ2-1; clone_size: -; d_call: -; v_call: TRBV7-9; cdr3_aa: CASSFGGYPPNEQFF; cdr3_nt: TGTGCCAGCAGCTTTGGAGGGTATCCTCCCAATGAGCAGTTCTTC
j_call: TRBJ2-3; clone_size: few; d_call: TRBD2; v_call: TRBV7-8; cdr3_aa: CASGRTSVRTDTQYF; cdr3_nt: TGTGCCAGCGGACGGACTAGCGTCCGCACAGATACGCAGTATTTT
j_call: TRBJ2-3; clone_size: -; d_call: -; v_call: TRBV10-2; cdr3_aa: CASSESRDTQYF; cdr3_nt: TGCGCCAGCAGTGAGTCTAGGGATACGCAGTATTTT
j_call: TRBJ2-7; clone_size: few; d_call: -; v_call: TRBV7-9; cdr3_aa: CASSYGSREPWREQYF; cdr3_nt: TGTGCCAGCAGCTACGGGAGTCGGGAGCCTTGGCGGGAGCAGTACTTC
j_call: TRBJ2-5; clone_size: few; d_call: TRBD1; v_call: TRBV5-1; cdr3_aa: CASSGSGQGGTQYF; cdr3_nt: TGCGCCAGCAGCGGGTCGGGACAGGGAGGGACCCAGTACTTC
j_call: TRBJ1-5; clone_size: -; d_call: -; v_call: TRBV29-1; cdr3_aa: CSVEAGEIRLHQPQHF; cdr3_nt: TGCAGCGTTGAGGCGGGGGAGATCCGGCTCCATCAGCCCCAGCATTTT
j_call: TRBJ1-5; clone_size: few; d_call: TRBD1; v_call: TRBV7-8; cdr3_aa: CASSKMSSAGQEVQPQHF; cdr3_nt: TGTGCCAGCAGTAAGATGTCGTCGGCGGGACAGGAGGTTCAGCCCCAGCATTTT
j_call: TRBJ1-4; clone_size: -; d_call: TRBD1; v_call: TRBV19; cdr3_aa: CASSPRKGARNEKLFF; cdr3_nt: TGTGCCAGTAGTCCCCGGAAGGGGGCCCGAAATGAAAAACTGTTTTTT
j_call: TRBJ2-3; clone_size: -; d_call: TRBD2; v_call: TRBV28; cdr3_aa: CASSPRGGGRATDTQYF; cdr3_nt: TGTGCCAGCAGCCCCAGGGGGGGCGGGAGGGCCACAGATACGCAGTATTTT
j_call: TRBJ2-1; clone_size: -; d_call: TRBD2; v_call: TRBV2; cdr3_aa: CASRKRTSKNEQFF; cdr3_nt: TGTGCCAGCAGGAAACGGACTAGTAAAAATGAGCAGTTCTTC
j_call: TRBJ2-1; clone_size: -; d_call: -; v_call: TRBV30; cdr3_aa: CAWSTHPGSPSYNEQFF; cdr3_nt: TGTGCCTGGAGTACACACCCCGGGTCCCCTTCCTACAATGAGCAGTTCTTC
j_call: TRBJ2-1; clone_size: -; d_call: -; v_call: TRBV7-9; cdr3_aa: CASGSRGSYNEQFF; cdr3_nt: TGTGCCAGCGGAAGCAGAGGCTCCTACAATGAGCAGTTCTTC
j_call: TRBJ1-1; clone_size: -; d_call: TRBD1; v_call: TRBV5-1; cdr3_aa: CASSETGANTEAFF; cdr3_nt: TGCGCCAGCAGCGAAACAGGGGCGAACACTGAAGCTTTCTTT
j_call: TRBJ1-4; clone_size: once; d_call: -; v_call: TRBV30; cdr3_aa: CAWTNGGNEKLFF; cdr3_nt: TGTGCCTGGACCAACGGGGGTAATGAAAAACTGTTTTTT
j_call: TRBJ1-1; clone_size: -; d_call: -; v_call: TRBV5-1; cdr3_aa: CASSLPSGLNTEAFF; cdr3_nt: TGCGCCAGCAGCTTGCCATCAGGATTGAACACTGAAGCTTTCTTT
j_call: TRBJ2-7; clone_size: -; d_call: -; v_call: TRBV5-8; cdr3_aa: CASSLGQTRYEQYF; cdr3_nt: TGTGCCAGCAGCTTGGGGCAGACCCGCTACGAGCAGTACTTC
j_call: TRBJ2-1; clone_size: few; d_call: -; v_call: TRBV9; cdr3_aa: CASSVVADPYNEQFF; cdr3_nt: TGTGCCAGCAGCGTAGTGGCGGACCCCTACAATGAGCAGTTCTTC
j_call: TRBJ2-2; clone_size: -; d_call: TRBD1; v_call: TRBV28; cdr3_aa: CASSLGTGVTGELFF; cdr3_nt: TGTGCCAGCAGTCTGGGGACAGGGGTTACCGGGGAGCTGTTTTTT
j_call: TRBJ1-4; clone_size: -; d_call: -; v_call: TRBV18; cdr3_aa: CASSPSQDEKLFF; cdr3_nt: TGTGCCAGCTCACCATCCCAGGATGAAAAACTGTTTTTT
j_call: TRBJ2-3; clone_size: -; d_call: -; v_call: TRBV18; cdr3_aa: CASSPDTSSTDTQYF; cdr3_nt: TGTGCCAGCTCACCGGACACCTCTAGCACAGATACGCAGTATTTT
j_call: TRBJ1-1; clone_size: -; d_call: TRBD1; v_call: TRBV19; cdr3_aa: CASSNLLSGTAGTEAFF; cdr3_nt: TGTGCCAGTAGTAACCTTCTTTCAGGGACAGCCGGGACTGAAGCTTTCTTT
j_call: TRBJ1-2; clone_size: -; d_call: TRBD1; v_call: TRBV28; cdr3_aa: CASSPGQGYGYTF; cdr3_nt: TGTGCCAGCAGCCCGGGACAGGGTTATGGCTACACCTTC
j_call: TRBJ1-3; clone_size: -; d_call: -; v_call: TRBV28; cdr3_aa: CASSSQVSGNTIYF; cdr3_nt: TGTGCCAGCAGTTCACAGGTCTCTGGAAACACCATATATTTT
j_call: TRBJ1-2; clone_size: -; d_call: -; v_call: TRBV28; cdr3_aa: CASSDSNYGYTF; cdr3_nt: TGTGCCAGCAGTGACAGCAACTATGGCTACACCTTC
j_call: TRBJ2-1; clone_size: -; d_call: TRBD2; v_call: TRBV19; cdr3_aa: CASSTTSGSWYEQFF; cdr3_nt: TGTGCCAGTAGTACGACTAGCGGGAGCTGGTATGAGCAGTTCTTC
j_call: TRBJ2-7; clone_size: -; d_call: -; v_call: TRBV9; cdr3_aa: CASSVELNHREQYF; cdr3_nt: TGTGCCAGCAGCGTAGAACTCAACCATCGCGAGCAGTACTTC
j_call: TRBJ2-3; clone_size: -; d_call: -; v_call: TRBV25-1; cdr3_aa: CASSESPWPDTQYF; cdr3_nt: TGTGCCAGCAGTGAATCTCCCTGGCCAGATACGCAGTATTTT
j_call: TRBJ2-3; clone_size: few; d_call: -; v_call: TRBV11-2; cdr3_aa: CASSLRGSSRDTQYF; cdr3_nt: TGTGCCAGCAGCTTACGGGGTAGCTCGAGGGATACGCAGTATTTT
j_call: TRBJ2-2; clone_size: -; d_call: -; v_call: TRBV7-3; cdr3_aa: CASSLTGRTGELFF; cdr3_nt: TGTGCCAGCAGCCTAACAGGGCGCACCGGGGAGCTGTTTTTT
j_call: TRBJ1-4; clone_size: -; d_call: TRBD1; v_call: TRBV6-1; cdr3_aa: CASSDPRQGAGEKLFF; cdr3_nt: TGTGCCAGCAGTGATCCGAGACAGGGGGCTGGTGAAAAACTGTTTTTT
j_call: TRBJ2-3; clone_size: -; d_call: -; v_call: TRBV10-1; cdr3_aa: CASSESGDLDTQYF; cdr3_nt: TGCGCCAGCAGTGAGTCTGGGGACCTGGATACGCAGTATTTT
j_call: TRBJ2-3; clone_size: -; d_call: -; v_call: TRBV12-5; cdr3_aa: CASGLGPTDTQYF; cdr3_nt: TGTGCTAGTGGTTTGGGGCCCACAGATACGCAGTATTTT
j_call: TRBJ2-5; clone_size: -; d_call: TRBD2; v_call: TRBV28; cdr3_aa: CASRIGRETQYF; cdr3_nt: TGTGCCAGCAGAATCGGGAGGGAGACCCAGTACTTC
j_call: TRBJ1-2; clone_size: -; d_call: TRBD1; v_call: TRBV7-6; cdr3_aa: CASSGWTGRDYYGYTF; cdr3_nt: TGTGCCAGCAGCGGTTGGACAGGGAGAGATTACTATGGCTACACCTTC
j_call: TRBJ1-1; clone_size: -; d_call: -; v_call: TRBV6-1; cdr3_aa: CASGPGDF; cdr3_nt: TGTGCCAGCGGCCCAGGGGATTTT
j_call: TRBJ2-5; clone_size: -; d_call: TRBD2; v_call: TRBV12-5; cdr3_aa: CASGSGTSGETQYF; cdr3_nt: TGTGCTAGTGGTTCTGGGACTAGCGGCGAGACCCAGTACTTC
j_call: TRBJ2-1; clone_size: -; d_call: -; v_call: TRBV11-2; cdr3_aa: CASTRGAVVSHEQFF; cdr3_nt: TGTGCCAGCACGAGGGGGGCAGTCGTAAGCCATGAGCAGTTCTTC
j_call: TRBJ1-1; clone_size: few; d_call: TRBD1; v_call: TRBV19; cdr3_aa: CASSINRGAEAFF; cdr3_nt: TGTGCCAGTAGTATCAACAGGGGGGCTGAAGCTTTCTTT
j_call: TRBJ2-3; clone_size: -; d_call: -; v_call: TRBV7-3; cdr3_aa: CASSHSNAANTDTQYF; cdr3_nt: TGTGCCAGCAGTCACTCCAATGCGGCCAACACAGATACGCAGTATTTT
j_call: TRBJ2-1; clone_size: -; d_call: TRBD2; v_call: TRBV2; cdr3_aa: CASGAGTSGPYNEQFF; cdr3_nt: TGTGCCAGCGGAGCCGGGACTAGCGGACCCTACAATGAGCAGTTCTTC
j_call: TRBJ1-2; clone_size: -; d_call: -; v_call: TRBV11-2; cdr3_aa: CASSLISRYGYTF; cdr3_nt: TGTGCCAGCAGCCTTATATCTCGCTATGGCTACACCTTC
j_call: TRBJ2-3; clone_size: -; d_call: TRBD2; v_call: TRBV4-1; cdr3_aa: CASSQGSGRLSLSTDTQYF; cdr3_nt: TGCGCCAGCAGCCAAGGCAGCGGGAGGTTGAGTCTGAGCACAGATACGCAGTATTTT
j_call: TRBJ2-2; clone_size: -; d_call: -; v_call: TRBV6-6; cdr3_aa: CASRRTGEGGELFF; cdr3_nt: TGTGCCAGCAGGCGCACAGGGGAGGGCGGGGAGCTGTTTTTT
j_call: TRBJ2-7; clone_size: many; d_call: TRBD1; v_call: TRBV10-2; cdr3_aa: CASSITGGSDYEQYF; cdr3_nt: TGCGCCAGTAGCATAACAGGGGGGTCTGACTACGAGCAGTACTTC
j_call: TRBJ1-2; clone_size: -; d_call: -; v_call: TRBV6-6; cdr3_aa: CAIWGRAGRGYTF; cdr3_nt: TGTGCCATCTGGGGTAGAGCAGGAAGGGGCTACACCTTC
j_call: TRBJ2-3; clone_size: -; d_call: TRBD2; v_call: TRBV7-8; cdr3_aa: CASRRGERTDTQYF; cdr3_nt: TGTGCCAGCAGGCGGGGGGAGAGGACAGATACGCAGTATTTT
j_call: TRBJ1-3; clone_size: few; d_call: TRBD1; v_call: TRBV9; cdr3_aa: CASSLRQGGSGNTIYF; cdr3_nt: TGTGCCAGCAGCTTAAGACAGGGGGGCTCTGGAAACACCATATATTTT